This TCR beta chain emerged from a study of memory CD4+ T cells and cytomegalovirus serostatus. In the study overall: Donors were healthy Belgian adults, 10 or so CMV seropositive and 20 to 25 seronegative. Study-wide results and limits: The CMV-associated TCR signature appears largely within the CD4+ memory repertoire. Of around 160 reported CMV TCRbeta sequences, under 70 were found in memory CD4+ repertoires.

V was trimmed by 5 bases and J by 5 bases, leaving 3 bases between them. There are 11 residues in the CDR3. Germline V lookup: CDR1 MNHNY, CDR2 SVGAGI (reference sequence). Single viable CD3+CD4+CD8-CD45RO+ cells were sorted as the memory CD4+ T cells. Positive selection with CD4 microbeads enriched total CD4+ T cells. TCRdb's table, derived via immunoSEQ multiplex PCR, lists solely in-frame clones and lacks some. The data show around 50,000 clones, roughly 80% seen once. About this clone: Its antigen is not identified.

The clonotype comes from an adult in good health and CMV-seronegative. This sequence joins TRBV6-6 and TRBJ2-2; D is uncertain. The material sequenced was memory CD4+ T cells from blood. The CDR3 sequence: CASSGTGELFF. The CDR3 bases are TGTGCCAGCAGTGGGACCGGGGAGCTGTTTTTT.